This T cell receptor beta chain was documented in a study of blood T cell repertoires in COVID-19 (dated by TCRdb to the early 2020s). Describing the broader study: The collaborator samples originated in the United States, Italy and Spain and spanned the acute and convalescent phases of COVID-19. The material from the prospective study consisted of cDNA or gDNA derived from T cells, B-cell-depleted T cells, or PBMCs. The repertoires were released in a freely available public database intended as a resource for research on the immune response to SARS-CoV-2. The sample metadata nearly always contained a de-identified subject ID, COVID-19 status, age in years and sex. Subjects who had been exposed to COVID-19, were actively infected with it, or had recovered from it provided the deeply sampled blood TCRbeta repertoires that made up the dataset. HLA class I and class II types, where available, came from metadata supplied by the sample provider rather than from assay-based typing. The samples were drawn from two sources: the first 160 participants of the ongoing ImmuneRACE study, and 950 to 1,500 subjects contributed by 6 global collaborators.

A note on this clone: Its antigen is not yet known. It has no much larger one-base neighbor in the sample; base qualities were not kept.

What the authors observed across the whole study: The amount of clinical and demographic metadata varied by source and participant and was provided uncurated.

The CDR3 sequence holds 15 residues, the cysteine and phenylalanine included. Only the CDR3 portion is preserved as DNA: 45 bases, with reading frame beginning at the first base. Germline trimming: 0 bases from V, 6 bases from J; junction bases outside gene matches: 4. CDR1 and CDR2 are drawn from the germline V gene: SGHRS, YFSETQ. In the prospective study, participants were roughly 18 to 95 years old, resided in about two dozen geographic areas of the United States, and were enrolled through a virtual design. To assign participants to cohorts, the prospective study relied on clinical history that participants themselves reported in a screening survey and a study questionnaire. Each participant in the prospective study had whole blood, serum and a nasopharyngeal or oropharyngeal swab collected by mobile phlebotomists. Participants in the prospective study had the option to provide additional blood draws and questionnaires over an approximately 2-month period. Before DNA extraction, prospective study blood samples were shipped either frozen or at room temperature.

TCRbeta CDR3 regions were amplified from genomic DNA using the immunoSEQ Assay, a bias-controlled multiplex PCR. From the authors' description of their analysis: The number of nucleated cells in each sample was estimated by amplification of reference gene primers within the assay. To quantify the absolute abundance of each unique TCRbeta CDR3 rearrangement, sequence reads were collapsed and filtered. For each sample, productive Simpson clonality was calculated as the square root of Simpson's diversity index across productive rearrangements. TCRdb holds this immuneACCESS table with in-frame rearrangements only. Some clones are missing; in checked studies, unresolved V genes explain under half, and the rest has no known cause. That table supplies the V and J calls and clone size; D and trimming were determined from the DNA. The sample yields about 230,000 clones; around nine tenths were counted once. Jointly, the top ten make up approximately 4.3% of the sample.

This TCR derives from a woman in her 30s with acute COVID-19. Here the chain combines TRBV5-1 and TRBJ2-1; a stretch of 9 junction bases matches TRBD2. Source material: PBMCs or T cells enriched from blood (not recorded which). This receptor carries the CDR3 CASSLVAGGRNEQFF. The sequenced DNA: TGCGCCAGCAGCTTGGTTGCGGGGGGGCGCAATGAGCAGTTCTTC.